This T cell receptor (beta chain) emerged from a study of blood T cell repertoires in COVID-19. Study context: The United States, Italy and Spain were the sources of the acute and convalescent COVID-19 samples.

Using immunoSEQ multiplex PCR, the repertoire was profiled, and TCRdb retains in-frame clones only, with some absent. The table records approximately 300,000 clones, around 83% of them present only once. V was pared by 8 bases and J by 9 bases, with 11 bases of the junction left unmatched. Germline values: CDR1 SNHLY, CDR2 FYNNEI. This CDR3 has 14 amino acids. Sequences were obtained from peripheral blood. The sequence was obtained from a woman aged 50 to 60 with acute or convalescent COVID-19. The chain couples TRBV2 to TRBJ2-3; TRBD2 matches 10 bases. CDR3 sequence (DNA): TGTGCCAGCCATGGACTAGCGGATCTAATGACGCAGTATTTT. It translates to CASHGLADLMTQYF.